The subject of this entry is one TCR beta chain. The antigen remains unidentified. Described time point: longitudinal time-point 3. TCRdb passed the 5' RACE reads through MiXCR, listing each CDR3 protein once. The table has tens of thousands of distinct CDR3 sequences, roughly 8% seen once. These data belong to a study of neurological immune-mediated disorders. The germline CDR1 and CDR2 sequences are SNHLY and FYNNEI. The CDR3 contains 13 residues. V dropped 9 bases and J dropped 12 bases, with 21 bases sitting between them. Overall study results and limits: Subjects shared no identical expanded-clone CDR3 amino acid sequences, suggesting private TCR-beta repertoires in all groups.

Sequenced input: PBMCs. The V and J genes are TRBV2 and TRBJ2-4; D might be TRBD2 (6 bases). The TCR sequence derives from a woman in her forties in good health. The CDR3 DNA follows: TGTGCCAGTTTCGGGACTCAATTAAAGGATCAGTACTTC. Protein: CASFGTQLKDQYF.